The sequence of this T cell receptor (beta chain) was determined in a study of blood T cell repertoires in COVID-19. The wider study: Italy, Spain and the United States were the sources of the convalescent and acute COVID-19 samples.

Germline values: CDR1 SGHVS, CDR2 FQNEAQ. The CDR3 is 14 residues long. Source study methods: Reference gene primer amplification gave nucleated cell count estimates. Data came from immunoSEQ multiplex PCR; TCRdb stores just in-frame clones and leaves some out. The DNA gave D and trimming, while V, J and clone size come from that table. Of about 30,000 clones listed, roughly nine tenths are singletons. Points on this clone: Its ends do not fully match the called genes, so a read error is possible.

This receptor was identified in an older man with active or convalescent COVID-19. Input material: peripheral blood. The chain is built from TRBV7-8 and TRBJ2-4; TRBD2 matches at 7 bases. The CDR3 DNA reads TGTGCCAGCAGCTTAAGACTAGCCCAAAACATTCAGTACTTC. Encoded protein: CASSLRLAQNIQYF.